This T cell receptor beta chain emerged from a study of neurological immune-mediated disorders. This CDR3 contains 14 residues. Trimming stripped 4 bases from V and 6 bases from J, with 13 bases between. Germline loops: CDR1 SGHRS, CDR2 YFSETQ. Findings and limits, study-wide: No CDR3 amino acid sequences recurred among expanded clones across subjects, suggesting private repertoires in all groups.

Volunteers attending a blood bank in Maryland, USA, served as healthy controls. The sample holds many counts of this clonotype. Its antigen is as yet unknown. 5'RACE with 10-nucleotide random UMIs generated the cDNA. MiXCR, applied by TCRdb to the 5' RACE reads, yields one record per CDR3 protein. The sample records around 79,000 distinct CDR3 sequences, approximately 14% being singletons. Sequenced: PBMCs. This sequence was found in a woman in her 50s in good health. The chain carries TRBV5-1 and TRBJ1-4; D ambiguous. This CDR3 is CASSMFGRDEKLFF. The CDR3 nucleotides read TGCGCCAGCAGCATGTTCGGGAGGGATGAAAAACTGTTTTTT.